This T cell receptor beta chain comes out of a study of technical replicates of blood from a few donors. Profiling relied on immunoSEQ multiplex PCR, and the TCRdb table lists in-frame clones only, not all of them. The table lists 15,000 to 20,000 clones, around nine tenths of them singletons. This CDR3 spans 12 amino acids. Germline loops: CDR1 MDHEN, CDR2 SYDVKM. The V end was cut by 8 bases, the J end by 3 bases, with 10 bases between. The genes are TRBV28 and TRBJ1-2, with D hard to call. This sequence originates from a human donor in good health. What was sequenced was PBMCs. Here the CDR3 DNA reads TGTGCCAGCCACTTCACAGACTATGGCTACACCTTC. Amino acids: CASHFTDYGYTF.